This T cell receptor beta chain was profiled in a study of CD8+CD57+ T cells in acquired aplastic anemia. In this sample, this clonotype turned up many times. It was patients with CD8+CD57+ cell expansion by flow cytometry who were chosen for sequencing. The template used for profiling TCR beta VDJ and CDR3 was genomic DNA. TCRdb passed the reads through MiXCR, listing each CDR3 protein once. Of 150,000 or so distinct CDR3 sequences in the sample, 47% are singletons; the top ten hold around 2.9%. Germline assignment: CDR1 LGHNA and CDR2 YNFKEQ. This CDR3 is 15 amino acids long. V shed 6 bases and J 6 bases; nucleotides not matched to a gene: 8.

The specimen sequenced was sorted CD4+, CD8+, or CD8+CD57+ T cells (not recorded which) from PBMCs. The genes are TRBV4-2 and TRBJ1-6; 7 bases line up with TRBD1. The sequence was collected from a human donor with aplastic anemia. DNA for the CDR3: TGTGCCAGCAGTCCAAGTGGGACAGTTAATTCACCCCTCCACTTT. It is translated as CASSPSGTVNSPLHF.